These 27 T cell receptor beta chains originate from one sample sequenced in a study of cytomegalovirus exposure and HLA in healthy donors. It was with 60 Vbeta and 13 Jbeta primers that the PCR ran. TCRdb's table, derived via immunoSEQ multiplex PCR, lists solely in-frame clones and lacks some. The repertoire holds roughly 99,000 clones, with 75% to 85% as singletons. Sequenced sample: PBMCs. Source of these receptors: a woman in her thirties or forties in good health and CMV-seronegative.

The V call is TRBV5-3, the J call TRBJ2-3; perhaps TRBD2 as D (5 bases). TRBV5-3 is recorded as an ORF, its role being uncertain. This CDR3 is built from 16 residues. The germline V and J ends were trimmed by 4 bases and 4 bases, with 19 bases remaining between them. CDR3 sequence (DNA): TGTGCCAGAAGCATGTCGGGCGGGCACCGTGCAGATACGCAGTATTTT. Translating it yields CARSMSGGHRADTQYF.

The chain uses TRBV5-1 and TRBJ2-3; weak D call: TRBD2 (6 bases). Germline values: CDR1 SGHRS, CDR2 YFSETQ. The CDR3 is made up of 15 amino acids. The V gene lost 2 bases and the J gene lost 0 bases, with 10 bases spanning the gap. DNA for the CDR3: TGCGCCAGCAGCTTCGGGGGAGCCAGCACAGATACGCAGTATTTT. Its protein product is CASSFGGASTDTQYF.

The chain joins TRBV28 to TRBJ2-7, with a tentative D call TRBD2 (5 bases). V was pared by 6 bases and J by 3 bases, with 21 bases between. The CDR3 totals 16 residues. Germline V lookup: CDR1 MDHEN, CDR2 SYDVKM. CDR3 region: CASRVRSAGSFYEQYF. CDR3 bases: TGTGCCAGCAGGGTACGCTCTGCGGGCAGCTTCTACGAGCAGTACTTC.

CDR3 coding DNA: TGTGCCTGGAGCGACAGGGGGTACGAGCAGTACTTC. Amino acids: CAWSDRGYEQYF. J is TRBJ2-7 and V is TRBV30; 9 bases agree with TRBD1. CDR3 size: 12 residues. Germline V gene lookup returns CDR1 GTSNPN and CDR2 SVGIG (reference sequence). The V segment lost 3 bases and the J segment 4 bases; nucleotides outside the gene matches: 1.

The chain links TRBV9 to TRBJ2-3, with D possibly TRBD2 on 6 matching bases. The CDR3 loop spans 15 amino acids. Trimming cost V 3 bases and J 6 bases, with 17 bases left between them. Germline V gene sequence: CDR1 SGDLS, CDR2 YYNGEE. The CDR3 region is CASSAGFFAGDTQYF. In DNA, the CDR3 is TGTGCCAGCAGCGCAGGGTTTTTTGCGGGGGATACGCAGTATTTT. The full variable domain, completed using reference TRBV9 and TRBJ2-3, is DSGVTQTPKHLITATGQRVTLRCSPRSGDLSVYWYQQSLDQGLQFLIQYYNGEERAKGNILERFSAQQFPDLHSELNLSSLELGDSALYFCASSAGFFAGDTQYFGPGTRLTVL.

The V and J genes are TRBV9 and TRBJ2-3, with TRBD2 identical over 7 bases. Looked up from germline, CDR1 is SGDLS and CDR2 is YYNGEE. The CDR3 spans 16 residues. V lost 0 bases to trimming and J lost 3 bases; unmatched junction nucleotides: 7. CDR3 sequence: CASSVGGSGYTDTQYF. The CDR3 nucleotides read TGTGCCAGCAGCGTAGGCGGTAGCGGGTATACAGATACGCAGTATTTT. Combining the CDR3 with reference TRBV9 and TRBJ2-3 gives the whole variable domain DSGVTQTPKHLITATGQRVTLRCSPRSGDLSVYWYQQSLDQGLQFLIQYYNGEERAKGNILERFSAQQFPDLHSELNLSSLELGDSALYFCASSVGGSGYTDTQYFGPGTRLTVL.

The J gene is TRBJ1-2, the V gene TRBV30, with D maybe TRBD1 (6 bases). Germline V gives CDR1 GTSNPN, CDR2 SVGIG (reference sequence). Trimming removed 2 bases from V and 4 bases from J, with 8 bases in between. The CDR3 has 12 residues. The CDR3, as DNA: TGTGCCTGGAGTCGACAGGTCTATGGCTACACCTTC. Its protein product is CAWSRQVYGYTF.

As for this clone: The same CDR3 arises from other DNA sequences in this sample as well. V usage is TRBV29-1 and J usage is TRBJ1-1, with 7 bases fitting TRBD1. The CDR3 has 11 amino acids. V was pared by 6 bases and J by 6 bases, with 4 bases of the junction left unmatched. Per germline, CDR1 SQVTM and CDR2 ANQGSEA. CDR3 nucleotide sequence: TGCAGCGTACGACAGGGAGCTGAAGCTTTCTTT. It translates to CSVRQGAEAFF.

This clone was seen only a few times. The chain couples TRBV5-4 to TRBJ1-5, with a weak D call TRBD1 (5 bases). From germline, CDR1 is SGHNT and CDR2 YYREEE (reference sequence). The CDR3 has 13 amino acids. The V gene lost 2 bases and the J gene lost 4 bases, with 7 bases spanning the gap. CDR3: CASSFQGNQPQHF. CDR3 nucleotides: TGTGCCAGCAGCTTTCAGGGAAATCAGCCCCAGCATTTT.

This clone was seen a few times. The chain joins TRBV5-1 to TRBJ2-2; 8 bases fit TRBD1. Germline assignment: CDR1 SGHRS and CDR2 YFSETQ. V shed 2 bases, J shed 7 bases, and the junction held 7 bases outside the gene matches. The CDR3 length is 15 residues. CDR3 DNA: TGCGCCAGCAGCTTTGACCAGGGGGCGGTCGGGGAGCTGTTTTTT. Its protein product is CASSFDQGAVGELFF.

V and J are TRBV27 and TRBJ1-1; TRBD1 agrees at 7 bases. This CDR3 spans 13 amino acids. Germline assignment: CDR1 MNHEY and CDR2 SMNVEV (reference sequence). The trim removed 5 bases at V and 6 bases at J, leaving 6 bases unmatched. The CDR3 coding sequence is TGTGCCAGCAGTCTTAGGGGGCGGCCTGAAGCTTTCTTT. The encoded protein is CASSLRGRPEAFF.

The chain uses TRBV10-3 and TRBJ1-4; D remains ambiguous. The CDR3 covers 13 residues. The germline V gene has CDR1 ENHRY and CDR2 SYGVKD. Trimming left V 5 bases short and J 8 bases short, with 12 bases between. The CDR3 DNA sequence: TGTGCCATCAGTCGGGGAGATCGGGAAAAACTGTTTTTT. It codes for CAISRGDREKLFF.

The chain recombines TRBV4-2 with TRBJ1-2; D may be TRBD1 (5 bases). The CDR3 is 14 residues long. The V gene's germline CDR1 is LGHNA and CDR2 YNFKEQ. The V gene lost 3 bases and the J gene lost 8 bases, with 16 bases spanning the gap. CDR3 protein: CASSQGTELRGYTF. In nucleotides, the CDR3 is TGTGCCAGCAGCCAGGGGACTGAACTACGCGGCTACACCTTC.

The CDR3 bases are TGTGCCAGCAGTTTGCGGACAGCGTATTCACCCCTCCACTTT. Amino acids: CASSLRTAYSPLHF. The V call is TRBV28, the J call TRBJ1-6, with D possibly matching TRBD1 (6 bases). V dropped 3 bases and J dropped 8 bases, with 11 bases sitting between them. The CDR3 has 14 amino acids. Germline V gives CDR1 MDHEN, CDR2 SYDVKM.

This clone has just a few counts. The chain combines TRBV30 with TRBJ1-1; the D gene is possibly TRBD1 (6 bases). Looked up from germline, CDR1 is GTSNPN and CDR2 is SVGIG (reference sequence). V was shortened by 3 bases and J by 4 bases, with 15 bases between the two germline ends. The CDR3 is 14 residues long. CDR3 nucleotides: TGTGCCTGGAGCGAAGGACAGCCTGGCACTGAAGCTTTCTTT. The encoded protein is CAWSEGQPGTEAFF.

This rearrangement joins TRBV6-1 to TRBJ1-1; the D gene is possibly TRBD1 (5 bases). The CDR3 spans 13 residues. In germline, CDR1 is MNHNS, CDR2 SASEGT. Trimming pared 7 bases from V and 1 base from J, leaving 10 bases between. The CDR3 DNA reads TGTGCCAGCACCCAGACAGAGAACACTGAAGCTTTCTTT. It encodes CASTQTENTEAFF.

The J gene is TRBJ1-2, the V gene TRBV4-2; D unclear. The CDR3 is made up of 15 amino acids. V was cut by 1 base and J by 4 bases, with 13 bases left in between. Germline lookup yields CDR1 LGHNA and CDR2 YNFKEQ. CDR3 loop: CASSQAPEGTYGYTF. CDR3 sequence (DNA): TGTGCCAGCAGCCAAGCCCCCGAGGGAACCTATGGCTACACCTTC.

This chain links TRBV6-5 with TRBJ1-5; D gene ambiguous. Germline loops: CDR1 MNHEY, CDR2 SVGAGI. There are 13 residues in the CDR3. V lost 4 bases and J lost 6, with 10 bases in between. This CDR3 is CASSSRRGQPQHF. The CDR3 DNA is TGTGCCAGCAGTTCCCGTCGAGGTCAGCCCCAGCATTTT.

The V gene is TRBV7-6, the J gene TRBJ1-5, with D possibly matching TRBD1 (6 bases). The germline V and J ends were trimmed by 8 bases and 3 bases, with 14 bases remaining between them. This CDR3 comprises 14 residues. In germline, CDR1 is SGHVS, CDR2 FNYEAQ. The CDR3 DNA is TGTGCCAGCGGGGAACAGGGATTCAATCAGCCCCAGCATTTT. Its translation is CASGEQGFNQPQHF.

This clone was seen a handful of times. V and J are TRBV12-5 and TRBJ1-6; perhaps TRBD1 as D (6 bases). Germline V gene data show CDR1 as LGHNT and CDR2 as FRNRAP. Trimming shortened V by 5 bases and J by 10 bases, and 15 bases separated the two germline ends. The CDR3 spans 14 residues. CDR3 amino acids: CASGLRDMRSPLHF. The DNA for the CDR3 is TGTGCTAGTGGTCTTCGGGACATGCGATCACCCCTCCACTTT.

The chain carries TRBV4-2 and TRBJ1-5; 9 bases fit TRBD1. The germline gives CDR1 LGHNA, CDR2 YNFKEQ. CDR3 length: 14 amino acids. Losses at the gene ends were 1 base for V and 5 bases for J; bases not matched to a gene: 0. The CDR3 bases are TGTGCCAGCAGCCAAGGACAGGGGGATCAGCCCCAGCATTTT. Translated: CASSQGQGDQPQHF.

The gene calls are TRBV7-9 and TRBJ1-1; TRBD1 matches 9 bases. The CDR3 loop spans 13 amino acids. The germline gives CDR1 SEHNR, CDR2 FQNEAQ (reference sequence). With 3 bases clipped from V and 11 bases from J, the junction kept 7 bases outside the gene matches. Here the CDR3 reads CASSFTGGDDAFF. CDR3 nucleotide sequence: TGTGCCAGCAGCTTCACAGGGGGCGACGATGCTTTCTTT.

The rearrangement uses TRBV7-6 and TRBJ2-4, with 8 bases that match TRBD1. The J segment lost 6 bases and the V segment lost 5 bases, leaving 3 bases of the junction unmatched. The germline V gene encodes CDR1 SGHVS and CDR2 FNYEAQ. CDR3 length: 13 amino acids. DNA for the CDR3: TGTGCCAGCAGCCGTGGACAGGGAAACATTCAGTACTTC. Amino acids: CASSRGQGNIQYF.

This CDR3 is CASSLTSGKETQYF. The CDR3 DNA follows: TGCGCCAGCAGCTTAACTAGCGGAAAAGAGACCCAGTACTTC. The genes are TRBV5-1 and TRBJ2-5; 8 bases align to TRBD2. Germline V CDR1 and CDR2: SGHRS, YFSETQ. The CDR3 length is 14 residues. The trim removed 2 bases at V and 3 bases at J, leaving 3 bases unmatched.

The rearrangement links TRBV18 to TRBJ2-1; 8 nucleotides line up with TRBD2. The CDR3 is 15 residues long. The ends lost 3 bases at V and 5 bases at J; junction bases unmatched: 6. Per germline, CDR1 KGHSH and CDR2 LQKENI. The CDR3 spells CASSPSGTSNNEQFF. In nucleotides, the CDR3 is TGTGCCAGCTCACCCTCCGGGACTAGTAACAATGAGCAGTTCTTC.

The chain has TRBV7-3 and TRBJ2-1; 9 positions match TRBD1. With 2 bases clipped from V and 3 bases from J, the junction kept 2 bases outside the gene matches. In germline, CDR1 is SGHTA, CDR2 FQGTGA. CDR3 size: 15 residues. CDR3 sequence reads: CASSLGTGIYNEQFF. CDR3 bases: TGTGCCAGCAGCTTAGGGACAGGGATCTACAATGAGCAGTTCTTC.

With respect to this clone: A junction boundary mismatches the germline segment, possibly from a read error. The rearrangement links TRBV28 to TRBJ1-2; D call uncertain. This CDR3 region has 13 residues. Germline V lookup: CDR1 MDHEN, CDR2 SYDVKM. The CDR3, as DNA: TGTGCCAGCAGTTTGGCAGCGGGCTATGGCTACCCCTTC. Translating it yields CASSLAAGYGYPF.